This TCR beta chain was observed in a study of early T cells in non-severe SARS-CoV-2 infection. At the level of the study: Chains stayed unpaired after sequencing of bulk RNA from unsorted whole blood. The study's findings and limits: VDJdb-based annotation leaned toward anti-spike CD8 responses and missed private and CD4 specificities.

In this sample, this clonotype turned up many times. What it binds is not known. As part of library construction, unique molecular identifiers were attached to individual cDNA molecules. TCRdb reprocessed the 5' RACE reads with MiXCR, giving one entry per CDR3 protein. The sample contains about 77,000 distinct CDR3 sequences, about 17% of which appear only once. This CDR3 spans 11 amino acids. V gave up 3 bases and J gave up 4 bases, with 6 bases separating them. Germline V gives CDR1 SQVTM, CDR2 ANQGSEA. The material sequenced was whole blood. The source is an adult who was a healthcare worker with PCR-confirmed SARS-CoV-2 infection or an uninfected control (not recorded which). The J gene is TRBJ2-5, the V gene TRBV29-1; D ambiguous. The CDR3 nucleotides read TGCAGCGTTGACCGCACAGAGACCCAGTACTTC. This sequence encodes CSVDRTETQYF. Complete variable domain (other parts from reference TRBV29-1 and TRBJ2-5): SAVISQKPSRDICQRGTSLTIQCQVDSQVTMMFWYRQQPGQSLTLIATANQGSEATYESGFVIDKFPISRPNLTFSTLTVSNMSPEDSSIYLCSVDRTETQYFGPGTRLLVL.